This entry lists 6 T cell receptor beta chains sequenced from one sample in a study of cytomegalovirus exposure and HLA in healthy donors. With 60 Vbeta and 13 Jbeta primers, the PCR was carried out. Libraries were prepared by immunoSEQ multiplex PCR; TCRdb keeps only in-frame clonotypes and omits some of them. The repertoire has approximately 130,000 clones, less than 80% of them found once; the top ten carry approximately 4.2%. The sample was PBMCs. All receptors come from a man aged 50 or older in good health and CMV-seropositive.

J is TRBJ2-1 and V is TRBV19; 11 bases map to TRBD2. The junction had 8 bases not matched to a gene; V was cut back by 2 bases and J by 2 bases. Germline values: CDR1 LNHDA, CDR2 SQIVND (reference sequence). CDR3 length equals 18 residues. The CDR3 DNA reads as TGTGCCAGTAGTATACGGGCTAGCGGGAGGCCACCCTACAATGAGCAGTTCTTC. It translates to CASSIRASGRPPYNEQFF.

The rearrangement uses TRBV4-2 and TRBJ2-7; D remains unclear. The ends were cut back, 3 bases at V and 6 bases at J, with 12 bases in the middle. This CDR3 has 13 amino acids. Germline V lookup: CDR1 LGHNA, CDR2 YNFKEQ. This CDR3 reads CASSQAVFSEQYF. CDR3 coding DNA: TGTGCCAGCAGCCAGGCGGTATTTTCCGAGCAGTACTTC.

This chain links TRBV6-5 with TRBJ1-1, with 7 bases lining up with TRBD1. Germline assignment: CDR1 MNHEY and CDR2 SVGAGI. V lost 8 bases and J lost 5; bases outside the gene matches: 5. The CDR3 sequence is 12 residues long. The CDR3 sequence is CASGLQGTEAFF. Written as DNA, the CDR3 is TGTGCCAGCGGCTTACAGGGGACTGAAGCTTTCTTT.

The chain combines TRBV15 with TRBJ1-5; tentative D call: TRBD1 (6 bases). Trimming pared 0 bases from V and 2 bases from J, leaving 14 bases between. The CDR3 covers 17 residues. The V gene's germline CDR1 is LNHNV and CDR2 YYDKDF (reference sequence). The CDR3 region is CATSRDLRGSGNQPQHF. CDR3 sequence (DNA): TGTGCCACCAGCAGAGATCTCAGGGGATCGGGCAATCAGCCCCAGCATTTT.

This clone was counted a few times. This rearrangement joins TRBV4-1 to TRBJ2-1, with TRBD2 matching 9 bases. CDR1 and CDR2 from the germline V gene are MGHRA and YSYEKL. Unmatched junction bases numbered 10, after V lost 0 bases and J lost 4 bases. This CDR3 has 18 amino acids. The DNA for the CDR3 is TGCGCCAGCAGCCAAGATCGGCGGCGAGCGGGGGGTTACAATGAGCAGTTCTTC. This encodes CASSQDRRRAGGYNEQFF.

The chain has TRBV29-1 and TRBJ2-3; 9 bases are shared with TRBD1. CDR3 length equals 14 residues. Per germline, CDR1 SQVTM and CDR2 ANQGSEA. V gave up 5 bases and J gave up 3 bases; unmatched junction bases: 6. CDR3 in DNA: TGCAGCGTTATAGGACAGGGGATTACAGATACGCAGTATTTT. Protein product: CSVIGQGITDTQYF.